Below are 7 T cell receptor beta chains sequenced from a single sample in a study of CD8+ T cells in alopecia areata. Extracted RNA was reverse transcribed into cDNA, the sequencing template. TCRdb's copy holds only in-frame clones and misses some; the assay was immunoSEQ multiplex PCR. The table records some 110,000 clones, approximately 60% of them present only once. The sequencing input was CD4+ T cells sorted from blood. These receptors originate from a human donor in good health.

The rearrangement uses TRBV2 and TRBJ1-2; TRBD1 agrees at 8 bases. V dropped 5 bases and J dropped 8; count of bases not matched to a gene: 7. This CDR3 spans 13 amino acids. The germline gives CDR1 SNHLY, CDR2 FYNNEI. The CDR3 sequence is CASSTDRAEGYTF. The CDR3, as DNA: TGTGCCAGCAGTACGGACAGGGCGGAAGGCTACACCTTC. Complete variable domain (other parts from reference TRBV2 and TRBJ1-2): EPEVTQTPSHQVTQMGQEVILRCVPISNHLYFYWYRQILGQKVEFLVSFYNNEISEKSEIFDDQFSVERPDGSNFTLKIRSTKLEDSAMYFCASSTDRAEGYTFGSGTRLTVV.

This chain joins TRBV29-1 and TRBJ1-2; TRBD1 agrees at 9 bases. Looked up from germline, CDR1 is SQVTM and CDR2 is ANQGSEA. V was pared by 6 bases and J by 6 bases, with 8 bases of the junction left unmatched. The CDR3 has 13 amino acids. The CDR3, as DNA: TGCAGCGTCCCTGGGACAGGGCCGGATGGCTACACCTTC. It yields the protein CSVPGTGPDGYTF.

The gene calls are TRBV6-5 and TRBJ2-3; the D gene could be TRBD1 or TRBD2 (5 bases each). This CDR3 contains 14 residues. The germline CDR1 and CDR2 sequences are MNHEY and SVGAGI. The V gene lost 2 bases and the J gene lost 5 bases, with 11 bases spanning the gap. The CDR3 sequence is CASSYRGGGDTQYF. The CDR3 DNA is TGTGCCAGCAGTTACAGGGGTGGAGGAGATACGCAGTATTTT.

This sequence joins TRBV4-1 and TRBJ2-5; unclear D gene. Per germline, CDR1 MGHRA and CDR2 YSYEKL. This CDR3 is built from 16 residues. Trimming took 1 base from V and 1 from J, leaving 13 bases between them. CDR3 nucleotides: TGCGCCAGCAGCCAAGTCATCAGTACCTTCCAAGAGACCCAGTACTTC. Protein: CASSQVISTFQETQYF.

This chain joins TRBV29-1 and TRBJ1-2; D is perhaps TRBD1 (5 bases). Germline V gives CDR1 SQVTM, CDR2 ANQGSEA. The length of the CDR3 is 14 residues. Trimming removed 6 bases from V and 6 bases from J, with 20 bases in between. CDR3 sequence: CSVLGWGGGNGYTF. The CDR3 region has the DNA TGCAGCGTCCTCGGGTGGGGCGGGGGAAATGGCTACACCTTC.

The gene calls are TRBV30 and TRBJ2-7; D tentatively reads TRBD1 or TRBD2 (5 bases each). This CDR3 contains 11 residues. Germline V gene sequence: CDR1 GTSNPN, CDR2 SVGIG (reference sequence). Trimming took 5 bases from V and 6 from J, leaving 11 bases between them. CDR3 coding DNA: TGTGCCTGGGGGACCGCCGCCGAGCAGTACTTC. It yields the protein CAWGTAAEQYF.

The CDR3 loop is CASSLKEETQYF. As DNA, the CDR3 is TGCGCCAGCAGCTTGAAGGAAGAGACCCAGTACTTC. The chain carries TRBV5-1 and TRBJ2-5; D unclear. The length of the CDR3 is 12 residues. In germline, CDR1 is SGHRS, CDR2 YFSETQ. Trimming pared 1 base from V and 3 bases from J, leaving 4 bases between.